The 23 T cell receptor beta chains presented below share a single source sample, sequenced in a study of T cells after yellow fever vaccination. One entry per CDR3 protein, called by TCRdb with MiXCR from the 5' RACE reads. The table lists 450,000 to 600,000 distinct CDR3 sequences, about 15% of them singletons. This sample comprised PBMCs, obtained 5 to 6 days after the first yellow fever vaccination. The receptors originated from a man in his late teens or twenties who received the YFV17D yellow fever vaccine.

The chain is built from TRBV5-4 and TRBJ2-5, with 9 bases identical to TRBD2. This CDR3 has 15 amino acids. Germline CDR1 is SGHNT and CDR2 is YYREEE (reference sequence). V lost 1 base to trimming and J lost 2 bases; unmatched junction nucleotides: 3. The DNA of the CDR3 is TGTGCCAGCAGCTTGTATCTAGCGGGGCAAGAGACCCAGTACTTC. Protein product: CASSLYLAGQETQYF. The whole variable domain, filled in from reference TRBV5-4 and TRBJ2-5, reads ETGVTQSPTHLIKTRGQQVTLRCSSQSGHNTVSWYQQALGQGPQFIFQYYREEENGRGNFPPRFSGLQFPNYSSELNVNALELDDSALYLCASSLYLAGQETQYFGPGTRLLVL.

The genes are TRBV19 and TRBJ2-1, with D unclear. The CDR3 contains 15 residues. The V gene's germline CDR1 is LNHDA and CDR2 SQIVND (reference sequence). V gave up 8 bases and J gave up 8 bases, with 22 bases separating them. CDR3 DNA: TGTGCCAGTGTCTCCAATACGGCTCTGGACGATGAGCAGTTCTTC. It specifies CASVSNTALDDEQFF.

CDR3 region: CASSLITGVDTDTQYF. CDR3 nucleotide sequence: TGCGCCAGCAGCTTGATTACGGGGGTGGACACAGATACGCAGTATTTT. The gene calls are TRBV5-1 and TRBJ2-3; a possible D gene is TRBD2 (6 bases). This CDR3 has 16 amino acids. Trimming left V 1 base short and J 2 bases short, with 14 bases between. Germline CDR1 reads SGHRS; CDR2 reads YFSETQ. The variable domain in full, completed from reference TRBV5-1 and TRBJ2-3, reads KAGVTQTPRYLIKTRGQQVTLSCSPISGHRSVSWYQQTPGQGLQFLFEYFSETQRNKGNFPGRFSGRQFSNSRSEMNVSTLELGDSALYLCASSLITGVDTDTQYFGPGTRLTVL.

CDR3 DNA sequence: TGTGCCACCGATCAGAACACTGAAGCTTTCTTT. Residues: CATDQNTEAFF. The chain couples TRBV6-2 or TRBV6-3 to TRBJ1-1; the D is unclear. From germline, CDR1 is MNHEY and CDR2 SVGEGT. The CDR3 loop spans 11 amino acids. V lost 10 bases, J lost 1 base, and 7 bases lay in between.

Many counts were recorded for this clonotype. The rearrangement links TRBV20-1 to TRBJ1-1; 8 bases are a match to TRBD1. The trim removed 3 bases at V and 10 bases at J, leaving 7 bases unmatched. This CDR3 contains 12 residues. In germline, CDR1 is DFQATT, CDR2 SNEGSKA (reference sequence). CDR3 protein: CSARARDRRAFF. DNA of the CDR3: TGCAGTGCTAGGGCAAGGGACAGGAGAGCTTTCTTT.

This clonotype has at least ten counts. The gene calls are TRBV15 and TRBJ2-7; D is unresolved. CDR1 is LNHNV and CDR2 is YYDKDF in the germline V gene (reference sequence). The V gene lost 0 bases and the J gene lost 0 bases, with 9 bases spanning the gap. The CDR3 consists of 15 residues. This CDR3 is CATSRDILTSYEQYV. The CDR3, as DNA: TGTGCCACCAGCAGAGATATCTTAACCTCCTACGAGCAGTACGTC.

The table lists this clonotype with a few counts. V usage is TRBV19 and J usage is TRBJ2-7; D perhaps matches TRBD2 (5 bases). Germline V gene data show CDR1 as LNHDA and CDR2 as SQIVND (reference sequence). Trimming took 0 bases from V and 2 from J, leaving 11 bases between them. The CDR3 has 15 amino acids. CDR3 nucleotide sequence: TGTGCCAGTAGTATAGATCATGGAGGTCCCTACGAGCAGTACTTC. Protein: CASSIDHGGPYEQYF. Full variable domain (missing parts from reference TRBV19 and TRBJ2-7): DGGITQSPKYLFRKEGQNVTLSCEQNLNHDAMYWYRQDPGQGLRLIYYSQIVNDFQKGDIAEGYSVSREKKESFPLTVTSAQKNPTAFYLCASSIDHGGPYEQYFGPGTRLTVT.

This clonotype was seen at least ten times. The CDR3 here is CASSYGTGTTGELFF. Here the CDR3 DNA reads TGTGCCAGCAGCTACGGGACAGGGACCACCGGGGAGCTGTTTTTT. The chain is built from TRBV7-2 and TRBJ2-2; TRBD1 matches at 9 bases. The germline V gene encodes CDR1 SGHTA and CDR2 FQGNSA. The CDR3 has 15 amino acids. The trim removed 4 bases at V and 4 bases at J, leaving 4 bases unmatched.

This clonotype showed up just a few times. The chain employs TRBV5-1 and TRBJ2-2; unclear D gene. Trimming took 0 bases from V and 4 from J, leaving 10 bases between them. CDR3 length equals 15 residues. Germline loops: CDR1 SGHRS, CDR2 YFSETQ. The CDR3, as DNA: TGCGCCAGCAGCTTGGCGAGCGTAAGCACCGGGGAGCTGTTTTTT. Its protein is CASSLASVSTGELFF.

Only a few counts were recorded for this clonotype. This rearrangement joins TRBV19 to TRBJ2-1, with D possibly matching TRBD1 (6 bases). The germline gives CDR1 LNHDA, CDR2 SQIVND (reference sequence). This CDR3 has 15 residues. The ends were cut back, 4 bases at V and 4 bases at J, with 14 bases in the middle. CDR3 loop: CASSTDRNLYNEQFF. The CDR3 DNA follows: TGTGCCAGTAGTACAGACAGGAACCTATACAATGAGCAGTTCTTC.

The rearrangement uses TRBV3-1 and TRBJ1-2; unclear D gene. The CDR3 loop spans 13 amino acids. The V and J ends lost 3 bases and 4 bases respectively, with 9 bases between them. The germline V gene has CDR1 LGHDT and CDR2 YNNKEL (reference sequence). CDR3 sequence reads: CASSQLLGYGYTF. The CDR3, as DNA: TGTGCCAGCAGCCAGCTATTAGGCTATGGCTACACCTTC.

J is TRBJ1-1 and V is TRBV19; the D is unclear. CDR1 and CDR2 (germline): LNHDA, SQIVND (reference sequence). This CDR3 contains 17 residues. Trimming removed 0 bases at V and 4 bases at J, with 18 bases between. The CDR3 here is CASSIDLAGNVGTEAFF. The DNA for the CDR3 is TGTGCCAGTAGTATAGATTTGGCCGGGAACGTTGGCACTGAAGCTTTCTTT.

This clonotype was detected only a few times. V and J are TRBV29-1 and TRBJ1-2; TRBD1 matches 8 bases. Germline V gives CDR1 SQVTM, CDR2 ANQGSEA. The CDR3 totals 13 residues. Trimming took 7 bases from V and 5 from J; bases not matched to a gene: 9. The CDR3 sequence: CSALTGEGYGYTF. CDR3 DNA: TGCAGCGCCCTGACAGGGGAAGGGTATGGCTACACCTTC.

On this clonotype: One end of the junction varies from germline; a read error may be responsible. This chain connects TRBV20-1 to TRBJ2-1; 7 bases agree with TRBD2. This CDR3 is 12 amino acids long. CDR1 DFQATT and CDR2 SNEGSKA come from the germline V gene (reference sequence). The CDR3 loop reads CSASVVSGGELF. DNA of the CDR3: TGCAGTGCTAGCGTAGTATCGGGGGGTGAGCTCTTC.

There are a few counts of this clonotype. The chain recombines TRBV7-9 with TRBJ1-2, with 8 positions matching TRBD1. The CDR3 contains 15 residues. V lost 4 bases and J lost 3; bases outside the gene matches: 7. Per the germline V gene, CDR1 is SEHNR and CDR2 is FQNEAQ (reference sequence). CDR3 region: CASSSWTGWDYGYTF. The CDR3 DNA follows: TGTGCCAGCAGCTCCTGGACAGGGTGGGACTATGGCTACACCTTC. The full variable domain, with the rest looked up from reference TRBV7-9 and TRBJ1-2, is DTGVSQNPRHKITKRGQNVTFRCDPISEHNRLYWYRQTLGQGPEFLTYFQNEAQLEKSRLLSDRFSAERPKGSFSTLEIQRTEQGDSAMYLCASSSWTGWDYGYTFGSGTRLTVV.

This clonotype came up a few times. The rearrangement joins TRBV20-1 to TRBJ2-1, with 10 bases lining up with TRBD2. J gave up 7 bases and V 1 base, and 10 bases lay outside the gene matches. Germline V gene lookup returns CDR1 DFQATT and CDR2 SNEGSKA (reference sequence). This CDR3 comprises 16 residues. The CDR3: CSARGGSGGVRNEQFF. The CDR3 coding sequence is TGCAGTGCTAGAGGTGGGAGCGGGGGGGTTAGAAATGAGCAGTTCTTC.

V gene TRBV11-3 combines with J gene TRBJ2-2; D gene ambiguous. Germline V gene sequence: CDR1 SGHNT, CDR2 YENEEA. This CDR3 is 14 amino acids long. The V and J ends lost 0 bases and 5 bases respectively, with 7 bases between them. The CDR3 protein is CASSLELNTGELFF. CDR3 bases: TGTGCCAGCAGCTTAGAACTCAATACCGGGGAGCTGTTTTTT.

This sequence joins TRBV6-6 and TRBJ2-3, with D unresolved. CDR1 and CDR2 from the germline V gene are MNHNY and SVGAGI (reference sequence). The germline V and J ends were trimmed by 5 bases and 4 bases, with 10 bases remaining between them. The CDR3 consists of 13 residues. The CDR3 DNA follows: TGTGCCAGCAGTGAAATGCCCCCAGATACGCAGTATTTT. This gives the protein CASSEMPPDTQYF.

This chain connects TRBV20-1 to TRBJ1-5, with D possibly being TRBD1 (6 bases). Trimming cost V 6 bases and J 0 bases, with 12 bases left between them. CDR1 DFQATT and CDR2 SNEGSKA come from the germline V gene (reference sequence). The CDR3 spans 14 residues. CDR3 protein: CSAGQSLSNQPQHF. As DNA, the CDR3 is TGCAGTGCCGGACAGAGCCTTAGCAATCAGCCCCAGCATTTT.

The CDR3 here is CASSQGGQTYEQYF. DNA for the CDR3: TGTGCCAGCAGCCAAGGGGGACAGACCTACGAGCAGTACTTC. The chain combines TRBV6-2 or TRBV6-3 with TRBJ2-7, with TRBD1 matching 7 bases. V shed 6 bases and J 2 bases; nucleotides not matched to a gene: 7. The CDR3 covers 14 residues. In germline, CDR1 is MNHEY, CDR2 SVGEGT.

This clonotype was recorded a few times. The V and J genes are TRBV20-1 and TRBJ2-2; 9 bases align to TRBD1. CDR1 and CDR2 from the germline V gene are DFQATT and SNEGSKA (reference sequence). This CDR3 is built from 14 residues. V lost 4 bases, J lost 5 bases, and 5 bases stayed unmatched. The CDR3 loop reads CSATRQGGTGELFF. For the CDR3, the DNA is TGCAGTGCTACCCGACAGGGGGGGACCGGGGAGCTGTTTTTT.

This clonotype was picked up a small number of times. The chain employs TRBV12-3 or TRBV12-4 and TRBJ2-7; the D is unclear. V was cut by 8 bases and J by 3 bases, with 17 bases left in between. The CDR3 runs 14 residues. The chain's CDR3 is CASSAVPGYYEQYF. Here the CDR3 DNA reads TGTGCCAGCTCGGCGGTCCCAGGTTACTACGAGCAGTACTTC.

In this sample, this clonotype turned up a few times. The V call is TRBV12-3 or TRBV12-4, the J call TRBJ1-2; D call uncertain. The CDR3 runs to 13 residues. The V end was cut by 5 bases, the J end by 4 bases, with 11 bases between. Here the CDR3 reads CASSPGRAYGYTF. The CDR3 nucleotides read TGTGCCAGCAGTCCCGGACGGGCCTATGGCTACACCTTC.